This T cell receptor (beta chain) comes out of a study of cytomegalovirus exposure and HLA in healthy donors. Broader study findings: According to the study, 160 or so TCR beta chains were cytomegalovirus-associated. Excluded: some indistinguishable V segments such as TRBV6-2 and TRBV6-3. Reportedly, HLA-A and HLA-B alleles of most subjects were accurately predicted from TCR beta. Segments of the TCR beta V type were, in most cases, productive about 90% or about 30% of the time in an earlier analysis.

As to this clone: Its antigen is not known.

Both 60 Vbeta primers and 13 Jbeta primers went into the PCR. Data came from immunoSEQ multiplex PCR; TCRdb stores just in-frame clones and leaves some out. In the table there are about 60,000 clones, around 70% of which are singletons. The CDR3 covers 12 residues. Germline lookup yields CDR1 MNHNS and CDR2 SASEGT. V dropped 5 bases and J dropped 6 bases, with 9 bases sitting between them. The rearrangement joins TRBV6-1 to TRBJ2-3; no clear D. This sequence originates from a woman aged 55 to 70 in good health and CMV-seropositive. Sequencing input: PBMCs. This CDR3 is CASSKGRDTQYF. The CDR3 region has the DNA TGTGCCAGCAGTAAAGGGCGGGATACGCAGTATTTT.